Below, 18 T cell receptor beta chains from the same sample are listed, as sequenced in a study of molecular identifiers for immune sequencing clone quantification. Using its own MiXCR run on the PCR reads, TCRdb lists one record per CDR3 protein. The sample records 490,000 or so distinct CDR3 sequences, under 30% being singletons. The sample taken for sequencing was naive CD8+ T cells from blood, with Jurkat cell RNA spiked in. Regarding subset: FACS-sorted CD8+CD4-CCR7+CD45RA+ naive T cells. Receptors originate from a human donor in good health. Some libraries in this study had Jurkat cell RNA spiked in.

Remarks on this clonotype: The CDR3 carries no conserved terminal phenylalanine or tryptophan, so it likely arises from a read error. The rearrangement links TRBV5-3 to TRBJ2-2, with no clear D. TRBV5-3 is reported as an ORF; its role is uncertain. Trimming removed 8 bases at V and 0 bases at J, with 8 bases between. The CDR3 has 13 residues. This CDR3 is CASSEPNTGELFS. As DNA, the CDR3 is TGTGCCAGCAGCGAACCGAACACCGGGGAGCTGTTTTCT.

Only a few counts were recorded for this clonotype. CDR3 DNA sequence: TGTGCCAGCAGCTCCTCCCCCGGGGAGCTGTTTTTT. Amino acids: CASSSSPGELFF. The rearrangement uses TRBV7-6 and TRBJ2-2; D is unresolved. The CDR3 covers 12 residues. V gave up 4 bases and J gave up 6 bases, with 6 bases separating them. CDR1 is SGHVS, CDR2 FNYEAQ, per germline.

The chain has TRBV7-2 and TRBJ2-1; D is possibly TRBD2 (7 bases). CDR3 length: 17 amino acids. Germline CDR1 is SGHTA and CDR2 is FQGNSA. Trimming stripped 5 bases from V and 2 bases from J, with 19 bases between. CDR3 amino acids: CASSRGEDRRTYNEQFF. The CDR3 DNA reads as TGTGCCAGCAGCCGGGGGGAAGACAGGAGAACCTACAATGAGCAGTTCTTC.

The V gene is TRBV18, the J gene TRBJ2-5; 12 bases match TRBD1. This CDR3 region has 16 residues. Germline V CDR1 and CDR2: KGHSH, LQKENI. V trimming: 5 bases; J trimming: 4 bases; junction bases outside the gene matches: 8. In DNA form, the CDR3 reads TGTGCCAGCTCAGTTCCGGGACAGGGGGCTGGAGAGACCCAGTACTTC. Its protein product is CASSVPGQGAGETQYF. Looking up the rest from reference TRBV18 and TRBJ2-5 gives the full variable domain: NAGVMQNPRHLVRRRGQEARLRCSPMKGHSHVYWYRQLPEEGLKFMVYLQKENIIDESGMPKERFSAEFPKEGPSILRIQQVVRGDSAAYFCASSVPGQGAGETQYFGPGTRLLVL.

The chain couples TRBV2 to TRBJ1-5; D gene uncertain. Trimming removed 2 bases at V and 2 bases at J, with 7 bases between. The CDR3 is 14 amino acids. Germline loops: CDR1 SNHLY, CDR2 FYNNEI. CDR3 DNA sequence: TGTGCCAGCAGTGAACAGCTTGGCAATCAGCCCCAGCATTTT. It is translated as CASSEQLGNQPQHF.

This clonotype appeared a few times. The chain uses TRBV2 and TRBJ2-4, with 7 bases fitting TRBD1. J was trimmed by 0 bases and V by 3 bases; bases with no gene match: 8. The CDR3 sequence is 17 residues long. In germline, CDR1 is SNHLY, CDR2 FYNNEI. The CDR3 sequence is CASSEGDSPLAKNIQYF. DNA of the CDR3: TGTGCCAGCAGTGAGGGGGACAGTCCACTAGCCAAAAACATTCAGTACTTC. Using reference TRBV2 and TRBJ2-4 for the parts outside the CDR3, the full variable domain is EPEVTQTPSHQVTQMGQEVILRCVPISNHLYFYWYRQILGQKVEFLVSFYNNEISEKSEIFDDQFSVERPDGSNFTLKIRSTKLEDSAMYFCASSEGDSPLAKNIQYFGAGTRLSVL.

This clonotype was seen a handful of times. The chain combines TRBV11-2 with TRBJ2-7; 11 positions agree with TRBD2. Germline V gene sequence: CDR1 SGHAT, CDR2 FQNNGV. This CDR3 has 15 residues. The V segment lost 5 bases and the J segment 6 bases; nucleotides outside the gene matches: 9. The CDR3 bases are TGTGCCAGCAGCACCTCTAGCGGGGGGCCGCCCGAGCAGTACTTC. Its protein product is CASSTSSGGPPEQYF.

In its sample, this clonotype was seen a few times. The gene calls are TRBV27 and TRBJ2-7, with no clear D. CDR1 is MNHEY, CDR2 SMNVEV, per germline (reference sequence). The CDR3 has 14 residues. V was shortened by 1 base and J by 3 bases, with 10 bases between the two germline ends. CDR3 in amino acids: CASSLYSSGYEQYF. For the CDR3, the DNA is TGTGCCAGCAGTTTATATTCCTCTGGCTACGAGCAGTACTTC.

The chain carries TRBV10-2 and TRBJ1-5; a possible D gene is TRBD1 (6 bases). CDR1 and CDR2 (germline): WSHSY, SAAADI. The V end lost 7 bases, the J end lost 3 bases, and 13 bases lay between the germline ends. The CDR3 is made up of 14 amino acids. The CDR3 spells CASMGLGANQPQHF. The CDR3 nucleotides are TGCGCCAGCATGGGACTGGGGGCCAATCAGCCCCAGCATTTT.

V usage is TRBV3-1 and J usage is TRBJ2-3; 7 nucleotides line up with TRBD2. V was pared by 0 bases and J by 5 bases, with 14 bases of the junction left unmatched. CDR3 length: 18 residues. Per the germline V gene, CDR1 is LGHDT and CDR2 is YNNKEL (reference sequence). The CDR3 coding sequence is TGTGCCAGCAGCCAAGATCACGGTAGCGGGTCGCTTGGAGATACGCAGTATTTT. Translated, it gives CASSQDHGSGSLGDTQYF.

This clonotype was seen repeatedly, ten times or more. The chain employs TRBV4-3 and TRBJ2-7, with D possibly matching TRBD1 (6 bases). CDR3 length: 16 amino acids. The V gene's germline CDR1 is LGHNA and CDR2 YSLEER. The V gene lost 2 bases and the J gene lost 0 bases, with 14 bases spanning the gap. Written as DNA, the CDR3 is TGCGCCAGCAGCCAATCCTCCCGCAGGGGCTCCTACGAGCAGTACTTC. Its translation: CASSQSSRRGSYEQYF.

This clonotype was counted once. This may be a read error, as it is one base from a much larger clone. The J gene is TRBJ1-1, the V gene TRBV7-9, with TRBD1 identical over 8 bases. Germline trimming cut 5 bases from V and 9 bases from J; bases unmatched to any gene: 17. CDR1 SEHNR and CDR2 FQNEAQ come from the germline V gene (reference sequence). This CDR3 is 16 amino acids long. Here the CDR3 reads CASSIPLQGGRRQAFF. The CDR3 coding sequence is TGTGCCAGCAGCATCCCTCTACAGGGGGGCCGACGTCAAGCTTTCTTT.

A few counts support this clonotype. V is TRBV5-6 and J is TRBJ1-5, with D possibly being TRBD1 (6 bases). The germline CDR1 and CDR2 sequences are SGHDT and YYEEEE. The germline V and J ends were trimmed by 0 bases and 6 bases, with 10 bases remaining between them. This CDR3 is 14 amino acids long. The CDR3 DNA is TGTGCCAGCAGCTTGGTGGGGGCGGCTCAGCCCCAGCATTTT. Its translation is CASSLVGAAQPQHF.

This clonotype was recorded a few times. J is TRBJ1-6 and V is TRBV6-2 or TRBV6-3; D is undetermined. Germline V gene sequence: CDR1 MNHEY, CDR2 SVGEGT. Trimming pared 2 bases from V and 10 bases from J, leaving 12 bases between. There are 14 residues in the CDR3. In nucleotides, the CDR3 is TGTGCCAGCAGTTACCCAGTTGGGCGCTCACCCCTCCACTTT. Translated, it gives CASSYPVGRSPLHF.

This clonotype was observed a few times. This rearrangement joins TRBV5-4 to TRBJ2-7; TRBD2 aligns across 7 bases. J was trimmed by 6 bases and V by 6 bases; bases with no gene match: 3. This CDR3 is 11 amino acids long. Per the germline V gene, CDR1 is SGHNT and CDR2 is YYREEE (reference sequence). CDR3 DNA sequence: TGTGCCAGCACTGGGGGGGGCGAGCAGTACTTC. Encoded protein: CASTGGGEQYF.

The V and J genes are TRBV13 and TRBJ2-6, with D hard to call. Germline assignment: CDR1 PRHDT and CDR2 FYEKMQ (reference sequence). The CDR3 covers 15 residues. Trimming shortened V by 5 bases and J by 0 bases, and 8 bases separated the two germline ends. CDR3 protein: CASSPRTSGANVLTF. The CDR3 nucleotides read TGTGCCAGCAGCCCCCGGACCTCTGGGGCCAACGTCCTGACTTTC.

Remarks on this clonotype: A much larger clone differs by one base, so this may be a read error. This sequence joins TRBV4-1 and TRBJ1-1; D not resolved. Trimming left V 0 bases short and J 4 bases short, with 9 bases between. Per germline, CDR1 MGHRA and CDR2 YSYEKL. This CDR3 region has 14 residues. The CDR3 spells CASSQDARPTEAFF. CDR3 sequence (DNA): TGCGCCAGCAGCCAAGACGCCAGGCCCACTGAAGCTTTCTTT.

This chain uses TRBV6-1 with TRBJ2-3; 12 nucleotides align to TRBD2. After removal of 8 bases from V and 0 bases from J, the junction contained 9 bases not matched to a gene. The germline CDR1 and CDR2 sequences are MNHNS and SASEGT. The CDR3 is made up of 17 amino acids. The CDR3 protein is CASLKGTSGFSTDTQYF. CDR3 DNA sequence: TGTGCCAGCTTAAAGGGGACTAGCGGGTTTAGCACAGATACGCAGTATTTT.